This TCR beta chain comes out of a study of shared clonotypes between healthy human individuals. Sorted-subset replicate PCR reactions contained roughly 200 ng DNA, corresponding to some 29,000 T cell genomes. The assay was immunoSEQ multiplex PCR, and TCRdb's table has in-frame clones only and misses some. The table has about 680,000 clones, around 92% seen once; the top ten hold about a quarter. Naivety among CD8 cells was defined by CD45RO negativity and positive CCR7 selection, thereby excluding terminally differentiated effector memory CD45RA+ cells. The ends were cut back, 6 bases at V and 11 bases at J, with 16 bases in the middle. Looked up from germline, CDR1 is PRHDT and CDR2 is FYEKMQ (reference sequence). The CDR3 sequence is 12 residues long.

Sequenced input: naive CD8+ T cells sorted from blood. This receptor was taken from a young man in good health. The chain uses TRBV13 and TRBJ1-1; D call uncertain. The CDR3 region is CASRSGEVGAFF. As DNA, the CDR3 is TGTGCCAGCAGATCGGGAGAGGTTGGGGCTTTCTTT.